This T cell receptor beta chain was recorded in a study of T cell changes during pregnancy in multiple sclerosis. Repertoires were generated with immunoSEQ multiplex PCR, while TCRdb's copy carries only in-frame clones and drops some. The data contain 25,000 to 30,000 clones, around 90% of them singletons. CDR1 MNHNY and CDR2 SVGAGI come from the germline V gene (reference sequence). The trim removed 4 bases at V and 5 bases at J, leaving 9 bases unmatched. This CDR3 spans 15 amino acids. This receptor was obtained from a female donor with multiple sclerosis, enrolled in a pregnancy study. The sample was CD4+ T cells from peripheral blood mononuclear cells, taken in the first trimester of pregnancy. The chain has TRBV6-6 and TRBJ2-5; 8 positions match TRBD2. The CDR3 reads CASSSLGGAEETQYF. The CDR3 nucleotides read TGTGCCAGCAGTTCTCTCGGGGGGGCTGAGGAGACCCAGTACTTC.